This entry features one T cell receptor beta chain sequence. The antigen remains unidentified. Only healthy Caucasians were enrolled as donors. TCRdb called the 5' RACE reads again in MiXCR, with one record for every CDR3 protein. The data contain 350,000 to 400,000 distinct CDR3 sequences, roughly 9% of them singletons. The sample originates from a study of identical twins. General observations from the study: Twins showed weaker excess sharing in their beta out-of-frame sequences. The models gave estimates that fell short of the out-of-frame TCR alpha sharing seen in monozygotic twins. The same donors were not followed; conclusions instead depended on cross-sectional statistical analysis.

The CDR3 consists of 15 residues. The germline V gene encodes CDR1 MNHEY and CDR2 SVGAGI. Trimming shortened V by 5 bases and J by 2 bases, and 14 bases separated the two germline ends. The rearrangement uses TRBV6-5 and TRBJ2-3; a weak D match, TRBD2 (7 bases). This sequence was found in a woman in her 50s in good health. The sequencing input was naive T cells sorted from blood. DNA for the CDR3: TGTGCCAGCAGTCCCCTAGGGGGGGTCACAGATACGCAGTATTTT. Its protein product is CASSPLGGVTDTQYF.